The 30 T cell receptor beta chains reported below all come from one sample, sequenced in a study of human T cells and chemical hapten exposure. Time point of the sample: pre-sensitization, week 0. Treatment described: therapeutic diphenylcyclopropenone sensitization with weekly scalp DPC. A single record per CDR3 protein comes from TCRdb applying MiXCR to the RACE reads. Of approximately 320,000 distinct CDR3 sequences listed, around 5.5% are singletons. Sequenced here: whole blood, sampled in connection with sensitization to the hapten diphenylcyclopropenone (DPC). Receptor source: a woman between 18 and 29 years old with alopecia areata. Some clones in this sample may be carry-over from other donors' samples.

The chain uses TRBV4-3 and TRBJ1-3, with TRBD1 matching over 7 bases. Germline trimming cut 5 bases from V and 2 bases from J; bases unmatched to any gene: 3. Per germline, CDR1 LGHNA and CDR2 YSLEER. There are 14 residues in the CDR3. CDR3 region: CASSKGAAGNTIYF. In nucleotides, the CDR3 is TGCGCCAGCAGCAAGGGGGCGGCTGGAAACACCATATATTTT.

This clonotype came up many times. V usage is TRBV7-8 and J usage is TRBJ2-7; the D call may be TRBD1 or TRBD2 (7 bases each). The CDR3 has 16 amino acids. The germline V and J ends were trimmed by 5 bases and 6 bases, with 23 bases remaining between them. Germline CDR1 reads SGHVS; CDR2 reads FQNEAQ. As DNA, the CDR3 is TGTGCCAGCAGCGCCCAGGGGGGGTATTCGGAGCTCGAGCAGTACTTC. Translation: CASSAQGGYSELEQYF.

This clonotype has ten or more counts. CDR3 amino acids: CASSGTGANVNYGYTF. The CDR3, as DNA: TGTGCCAGCTCAGGGACAGGGGCGAATGTCAACTATGGCTACACCTTC. J is TRBJ1-2 and V is TRBV18; TRBD1 matches at 10 bases. CDR1 is KGHSH and CDR2 is LQKENI in the germline V gene. This CDR3 is built from 16 residues. Trimming took 5 bases from V and 2 from J; bases not matched to a gene: 8. The full variable domain, rest sourced from reference TRBV18 and TRBJ1-2, is NAGVMQNPRHLVRRRGQEARLRCSPMKGHSHVYWYRQLPEEGLKFMVYLQKENIIDESGMPKERFSAEFPKEGPSILRIQQVVRGDSAAYFCASSGTGANVNYGYTFGSGTRLTVV.

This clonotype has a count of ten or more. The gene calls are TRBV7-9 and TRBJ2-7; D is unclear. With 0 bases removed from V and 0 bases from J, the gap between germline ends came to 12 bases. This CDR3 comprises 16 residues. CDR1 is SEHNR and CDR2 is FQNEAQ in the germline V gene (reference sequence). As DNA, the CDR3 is TGTGCCAGCAGCTTAGCGCAATTAGCTGGCTCCTACGAGCAGTACTTC. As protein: CASSLAQLAGSYEQYF.

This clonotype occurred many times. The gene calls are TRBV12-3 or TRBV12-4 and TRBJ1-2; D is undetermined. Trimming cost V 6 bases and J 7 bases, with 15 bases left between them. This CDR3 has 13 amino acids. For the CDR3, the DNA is TGTGCCAGCAGCGTCGGGGTGTATGGTGGCTACACCTTC. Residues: CASSVGVYGGYTF.

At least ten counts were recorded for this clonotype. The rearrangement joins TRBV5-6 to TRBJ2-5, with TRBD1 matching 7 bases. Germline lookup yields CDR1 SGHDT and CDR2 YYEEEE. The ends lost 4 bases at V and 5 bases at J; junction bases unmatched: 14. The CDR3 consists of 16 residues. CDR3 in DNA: TGTGCCAGCAGCCCCAGCAGGAAGGGGGCACCGGAGACCCAGTACTTC. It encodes CASSPSRKGAPETQYF.

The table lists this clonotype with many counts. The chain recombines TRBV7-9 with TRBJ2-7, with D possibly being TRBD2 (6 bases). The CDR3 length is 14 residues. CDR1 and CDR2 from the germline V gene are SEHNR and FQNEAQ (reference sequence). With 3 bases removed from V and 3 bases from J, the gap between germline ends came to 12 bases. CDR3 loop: CASSLDGGVYEQYF. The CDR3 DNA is TGTGCCAGCAGCTTGGACGGGGGAGTCTACGAGCAGTACTTC. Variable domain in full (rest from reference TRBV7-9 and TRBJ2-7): DTGVSQNPRHKITKRGQNVTFRCDPISEHNRLYWYRQTLGQGPEFLTYFQNEAQLEKSRLLSDRFSAERPKGSFSTLEIQRTEQGDSAMYLCASSLDGGVYEQYFGPGTRLTVT.

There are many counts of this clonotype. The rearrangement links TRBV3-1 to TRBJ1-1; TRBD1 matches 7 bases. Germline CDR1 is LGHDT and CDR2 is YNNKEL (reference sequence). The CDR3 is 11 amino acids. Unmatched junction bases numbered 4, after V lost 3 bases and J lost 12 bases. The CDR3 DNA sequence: TGTGCCAGCAGCCATACAGGGGAGACTTTCTTT. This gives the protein CASSHTGETFF.

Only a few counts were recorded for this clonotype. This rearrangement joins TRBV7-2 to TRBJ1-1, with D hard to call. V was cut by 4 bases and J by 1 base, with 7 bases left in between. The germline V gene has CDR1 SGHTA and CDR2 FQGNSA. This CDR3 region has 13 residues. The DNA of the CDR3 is TGTGCCAGCAGCTCCTGGAAGAACACTGAAGCTTTCTTT. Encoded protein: CASSSWKNTEAFF.

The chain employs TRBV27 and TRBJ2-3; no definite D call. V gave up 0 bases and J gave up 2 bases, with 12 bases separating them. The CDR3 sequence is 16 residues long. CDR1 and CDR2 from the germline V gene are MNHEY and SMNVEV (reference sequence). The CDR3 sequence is CASSLSAPRDTDTQYF. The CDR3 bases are TGTGCCAGCAGTTTATCGGCCCCAAGGGACACAGATACGCAGTATTTT.

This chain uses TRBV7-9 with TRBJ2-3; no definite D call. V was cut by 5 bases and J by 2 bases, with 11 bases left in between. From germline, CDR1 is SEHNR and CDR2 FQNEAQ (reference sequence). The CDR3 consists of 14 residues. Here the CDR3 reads CASSEVLLTDTQYF. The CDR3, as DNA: TGTGCCAGCAGCGAGGTACTGCTCACAGATACGCAGTATTTT.

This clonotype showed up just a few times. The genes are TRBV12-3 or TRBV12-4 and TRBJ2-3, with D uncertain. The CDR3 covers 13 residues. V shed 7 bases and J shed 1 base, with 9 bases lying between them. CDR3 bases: TGTGCCAGCACCCTCCTGGGCACAGATACGCAGTATTTT. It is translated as CASTLLGTDTQYF.

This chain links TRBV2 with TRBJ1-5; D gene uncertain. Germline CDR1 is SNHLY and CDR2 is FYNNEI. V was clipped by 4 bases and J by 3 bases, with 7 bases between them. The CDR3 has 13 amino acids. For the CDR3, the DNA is TGTGCCAGCAGTGTCGGAACCAATCAGCCCCAGCATTTT. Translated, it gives CASSVGTNQPQHF.

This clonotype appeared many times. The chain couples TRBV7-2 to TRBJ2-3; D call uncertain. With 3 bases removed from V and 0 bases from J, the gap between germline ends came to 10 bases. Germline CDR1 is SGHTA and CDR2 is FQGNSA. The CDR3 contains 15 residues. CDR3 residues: CASSFDRTSTDTQYF. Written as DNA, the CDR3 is TGTGCCAGCAGCTTCGATAGAACTAGCACAGATACGCAGTATTTT.

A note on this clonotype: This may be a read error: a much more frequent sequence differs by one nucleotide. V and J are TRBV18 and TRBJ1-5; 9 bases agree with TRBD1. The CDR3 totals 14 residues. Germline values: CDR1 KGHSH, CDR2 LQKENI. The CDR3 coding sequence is TGTGCCACCGAACAGGGGGCGTCCAATCAGCCCCTGCATTTT. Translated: CATEQGASNQPLHF. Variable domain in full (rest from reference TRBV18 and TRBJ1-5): NAGVMQNPRHLVRRRGQEARLRCSPMKGHSHVYWYRQLPEEGLKFMVYLQKENIIDESGMPKERFSAEFPKEGPSILRIQQVVRGDSAAYFCATEQGASNQPLHFGDGTRLSIL.

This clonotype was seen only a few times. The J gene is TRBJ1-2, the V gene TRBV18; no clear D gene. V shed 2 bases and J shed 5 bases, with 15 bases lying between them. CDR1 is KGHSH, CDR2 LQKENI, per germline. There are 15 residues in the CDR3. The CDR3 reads CASSPGFTTGYGYTF. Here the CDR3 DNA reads TGTGCCAGCTCACCAGGGTTCACGACGGGGTATGGCTACACCTTC.

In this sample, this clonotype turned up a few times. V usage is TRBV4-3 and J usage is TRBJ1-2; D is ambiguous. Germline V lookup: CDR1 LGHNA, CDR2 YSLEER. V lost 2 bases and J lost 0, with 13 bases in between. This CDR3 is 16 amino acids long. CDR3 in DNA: TGCGCCAGCAGCCAAAGCCACAGCTCCCCTAACTATGGCTACACCTTC. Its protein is CASSQSHSSPNYGYTF.

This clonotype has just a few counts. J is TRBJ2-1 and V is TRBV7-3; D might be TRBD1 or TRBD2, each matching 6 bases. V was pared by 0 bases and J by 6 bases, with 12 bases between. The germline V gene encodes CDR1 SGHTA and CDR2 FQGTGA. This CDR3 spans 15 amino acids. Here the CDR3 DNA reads TGTGCCAGCAGCTTAACCCCGGGGGCCGCCAATGAGCAGTTCTTC. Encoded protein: CASSLTPGAANEQFF.

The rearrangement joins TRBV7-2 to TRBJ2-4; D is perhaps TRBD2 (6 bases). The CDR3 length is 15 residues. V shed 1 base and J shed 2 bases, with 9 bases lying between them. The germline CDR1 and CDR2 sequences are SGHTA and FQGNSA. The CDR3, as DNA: TGTGCCAGCAGCTTAGACGGGGGTTCCAAAAACATTCAGTACTTC. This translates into CASSLDGGSKNIQYF.

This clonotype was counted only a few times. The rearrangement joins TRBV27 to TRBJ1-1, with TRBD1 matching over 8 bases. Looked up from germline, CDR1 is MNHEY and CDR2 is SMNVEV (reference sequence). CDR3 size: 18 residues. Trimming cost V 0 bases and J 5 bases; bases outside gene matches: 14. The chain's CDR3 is CASSLSLRAQGAGTEAFF. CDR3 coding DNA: TGTGCCAGCAGTTTATCTCTACGAGCTCAGGGGGCAGGGACTGAAGCTTTCTTT.

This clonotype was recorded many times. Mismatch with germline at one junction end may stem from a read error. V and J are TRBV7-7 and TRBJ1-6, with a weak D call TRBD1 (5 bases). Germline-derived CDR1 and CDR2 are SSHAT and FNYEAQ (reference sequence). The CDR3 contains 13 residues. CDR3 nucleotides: TGTGCTAGCAGCCCGGGGCCAAATTCACCCCTCCACTTT. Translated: CASSPGPNSPLHF. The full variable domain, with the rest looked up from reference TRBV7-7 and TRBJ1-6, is GAGVSQSPRYKVTKRGQDVTLRCDPISSHATLYWYQQALGQGPEFLTYFNYEAQPDKSGLPSDRFSAERPEGSISTLTIQRTEQRDSAMYRCASSPGPNSPLHFGNGTRLTVT.

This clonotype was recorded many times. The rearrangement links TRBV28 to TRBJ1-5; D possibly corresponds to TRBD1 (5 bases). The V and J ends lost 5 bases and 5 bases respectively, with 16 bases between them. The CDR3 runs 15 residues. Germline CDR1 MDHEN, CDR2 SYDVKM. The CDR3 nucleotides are TGTGCCAGCAGTCCTCCCCTCGGGGGACATCAGCCCCAGCATTTT. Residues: CASSPPLGGHQPQHF. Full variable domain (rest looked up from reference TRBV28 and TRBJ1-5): DVKVTQSSRYLVKRTGEKVFLECVQDMDHENMFWYRQDPGLGLRLIYFSYDVKMKEKGDIPEGYSVSREKKERFSLILESASTNQTSMYLCASSPPLGGHQPQHFGDGTRLSIL.

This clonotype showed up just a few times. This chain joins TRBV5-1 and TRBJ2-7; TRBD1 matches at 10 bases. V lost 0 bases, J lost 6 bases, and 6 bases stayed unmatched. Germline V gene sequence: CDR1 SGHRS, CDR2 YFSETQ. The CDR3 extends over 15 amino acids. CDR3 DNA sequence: TGCGCCAGCAGCTTGGCTGGGGACAGGGGTGCCGAGCAGTACTTC. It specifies CASSLAGDRGAEQYF.

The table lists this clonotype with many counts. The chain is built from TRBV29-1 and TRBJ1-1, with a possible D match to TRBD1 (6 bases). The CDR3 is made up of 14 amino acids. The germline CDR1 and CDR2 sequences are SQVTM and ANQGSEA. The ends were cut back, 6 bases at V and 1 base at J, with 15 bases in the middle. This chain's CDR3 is CSVLTGGWNTEAFF. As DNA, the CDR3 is TGCAGCGTATTGACAGGTGGATGGAACACTGAAGCTTTCTTT.

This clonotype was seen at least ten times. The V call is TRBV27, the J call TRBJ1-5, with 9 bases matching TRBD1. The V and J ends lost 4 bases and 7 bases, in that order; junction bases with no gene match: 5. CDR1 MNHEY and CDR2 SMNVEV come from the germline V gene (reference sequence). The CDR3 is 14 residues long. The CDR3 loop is CASSWTGADQPQHF. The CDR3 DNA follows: TGTGCCAGCAGTTGGACAGGGGCGGACCAGCCCCAGCATTTT.

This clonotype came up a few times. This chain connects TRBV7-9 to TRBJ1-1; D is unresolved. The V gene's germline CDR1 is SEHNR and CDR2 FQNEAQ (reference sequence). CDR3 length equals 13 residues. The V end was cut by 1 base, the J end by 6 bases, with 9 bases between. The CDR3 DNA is TGTGCCAGCAGCTTAGAGCGAATGCCTGAAGCTTTCTTT. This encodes CASSLERMPEAFF.

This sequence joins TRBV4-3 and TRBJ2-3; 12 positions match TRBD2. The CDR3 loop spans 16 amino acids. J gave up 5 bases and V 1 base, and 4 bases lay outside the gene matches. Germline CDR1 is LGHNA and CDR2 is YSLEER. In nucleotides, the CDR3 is TGCGCCAGCAGCCAAGTACTAGCGGGGGGCCGAGATACGCAGTATTTT. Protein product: CASSQVLAGGRDTQYF.

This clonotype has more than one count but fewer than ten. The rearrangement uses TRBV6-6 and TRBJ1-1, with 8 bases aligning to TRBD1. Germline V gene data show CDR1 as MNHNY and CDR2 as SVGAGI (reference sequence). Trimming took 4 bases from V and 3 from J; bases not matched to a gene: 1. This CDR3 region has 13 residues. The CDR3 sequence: CASSWGQDTEAFF. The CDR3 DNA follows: TGTGCCAGCAGTTGGGGACAGGACACTGAAGCTTTCTTT.

The CDR3 region is CSASQSLNTEAFF. CDR3 sequence (DNA): TGCAGTGCTAGTCAGTCACTGAACACTGAAGCTTTCTTT. The chain carries TRBV20-1 and TRBJ1-1; D gene unclear. The germline gives CDR1 DFQATT, CDR2 SNEGSKA (reference sequence). V gave up 3 bases and J gave up 0 bases, with 8 bases separating them. The CDR3 length is 13 residues.

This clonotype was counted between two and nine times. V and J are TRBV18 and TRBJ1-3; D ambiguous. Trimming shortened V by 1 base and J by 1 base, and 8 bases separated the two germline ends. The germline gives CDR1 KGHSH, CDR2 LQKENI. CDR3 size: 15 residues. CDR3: CASSPQEGSGNTIYF. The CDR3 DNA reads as TGTGCCAGCTCACCACAGGAAGGATCTGGAAACACCATATATTTT. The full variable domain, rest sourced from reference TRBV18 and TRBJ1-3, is NAGVMQNPRHLVRRRGQEARLRCSPMKGHSHVYWYRQLPEEGLKFMVYLQKENIIDESGMPKERFSAEFPKEGPSILRIQQVVRGDSAAYFCASSPQEGSGNTIYFGEGSWLTVV.